This TCR beta chain was recorded in a study of response to subunit inactivated influenza vaccine. This clonotype was recorded a few times. The germline CDR1 and CDR2 sequences are SGHRS and YFSETQ. Trimming stripped 1 base from V and 1 base from J, with 14 bases between. This CDR3 comprises 16 residues. From the RT-PCR reads, TCRdb called clonotypes with MiXCR, one entry per CDR3 protein. The sample has hundreds of thousands of distinct CDR3 sequences; roughly 12% are singletons. These data were also reused for a study on T cells expressing NK-cell markers. That report notes: 5'RACE template switching built TCR beta cDNA with unique molecular identifiers. HCMV serostatus: seven of eight sequenced donors positive, one negative.

Sample: PBMCs from blood, taken on the day of vaccination. V gene TRBV5-1 combines with J gene TRBJ1-1; D not certain. The receptor comes from a man aged 45-60 years who received an inactivated influenza vaccine. The CDR3 reads CASSLPPTGANTEAFF. The DNA for the CDR3 is TGCGCCAGCAGCTTGCCCCCGACGGGAGCGAACACTGAAGCTTTCTTT.